This TCR beta chain was retrieved from a study of human T cells and chemical hapten exposure. Time point of the sample: patch test 2, 6 weeks after DPC sensitization. As to treatment: therapeutic diphenylcyclopropenone sensitization with weekly scalp DPC. A single record per CDR3 protein comes from TCRdb applying MiXCR to the RACE reads. This sample has about 69,000 distinct CDR3 sequences, with 10% found just once. The source was whole blood, collected in connection with sensitization to the hapten diphenylcyclopropenone (DPC). The receptor was isolated from a woman aged 45-65 years with alopecia areata. Some clones in this sample may be carry-over from other donors' samples.

Here the CDR3 DNA reads TGCAGCGTGCGGGACACGAGCTCCTACGAGCAGTACTTC. Its translation: CSVRDTSSYEQYF. This sequence joins TRBV29-1 and TRBJ2-7, with D possibly being TRBD1 or TRBD2 (6 bases each). The CDR3 sequence is 13 residues long. The germline V and J ends were trimmed by 6 bases and 0 bases, with 12 bases remaining between them. Germline CDR1 is SQVTM and CDR2 is ANQGSEA.